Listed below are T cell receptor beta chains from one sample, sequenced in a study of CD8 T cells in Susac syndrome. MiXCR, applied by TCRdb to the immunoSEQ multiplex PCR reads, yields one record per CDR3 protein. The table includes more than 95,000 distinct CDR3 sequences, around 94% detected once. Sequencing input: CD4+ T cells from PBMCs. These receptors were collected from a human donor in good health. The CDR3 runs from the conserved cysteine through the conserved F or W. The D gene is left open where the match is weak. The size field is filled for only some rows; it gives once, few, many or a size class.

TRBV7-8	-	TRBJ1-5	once	TGTGCCAGCAGCTTAGGAGGTGCAGCCTTTTATAGCAATCAGCCCCAGCATTTT	CASSLGGAAFYSNQPQHF
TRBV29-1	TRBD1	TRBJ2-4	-	TGCAGCGTTCGGACAGGGAGGCACATTCAGTACTTC	CSVRTGRHIQYF
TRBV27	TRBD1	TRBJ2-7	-	TGTGCCAGCAGTTTAGTTCCGGGACAGGGAAGGAACGAGCAGTACTTC	CASSLVPGQGRNEQYF
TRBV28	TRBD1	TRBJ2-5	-	TGTGCCAGCAGTGGTGGACAGGGTGGCGTGGAGACCCAGTACTTC	CASSGGQGGVETQYF
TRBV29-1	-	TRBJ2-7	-	TGCAGCGTTGTTCGCGACCGGGGAGGCGAGCAGTACTTC	CSVVRDRGGEQYF
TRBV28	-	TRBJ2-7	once	TGTGCCAGCAGTTTATCTATTACCTACGAGCAGTACTTC	CASSLSITYEQYF
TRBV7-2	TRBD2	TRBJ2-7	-	TGTGCCAGCAGCTCCCGTGGGAGGGAAAGCTCCTACGAGCAGTACTTC	CASSSRGRESSYEQYF
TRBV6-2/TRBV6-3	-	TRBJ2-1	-	TGTGCCAGCAGTTACTCGAGACAGTCCTACAATGAGCAGTTCTTC	CASSYSRQSYNEQFF
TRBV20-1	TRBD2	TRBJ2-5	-	TGCAGTGCTCCACCGGAGACTAGCGGGATGCGTGAGACCCAGTACTTC	CSAPPETSGMRETQYF
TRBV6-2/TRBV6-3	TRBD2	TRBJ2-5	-	TGTGCCAGCAGTTCAGAGGGACTAGCCGGAGAGACCCAGTACTTC	CASSSEGLAGETQYF
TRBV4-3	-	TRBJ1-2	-	TGCGCCAGCAGCCAAGATCAGGGTAAAGGGTATGGCTACACCTTC	CASSQDQGKGYGYTF
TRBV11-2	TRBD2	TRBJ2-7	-	TGTGCCAGCAGCCCTGGGGGAGGGTCCTACGAGCAGTACTTC	CASSPGGGSYEQYF
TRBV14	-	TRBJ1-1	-	TGTGCCAGCAGTCAGGCAGGGGTCACGAACACTGAAGCTTTCTTT	CASSQAGVTNTEAFF
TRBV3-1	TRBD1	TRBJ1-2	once	TGTGCCAGCAGCCAAGTAAGGACAGGGGGCAACTATGGCTACACCTTC	CASSQVRTGGNYGYTF
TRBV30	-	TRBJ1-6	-	TGTGCCTGGAGTGTTTCCGGGAAGGGATCACCCCTCCACTTT	CAWSVSGKGSPLHF